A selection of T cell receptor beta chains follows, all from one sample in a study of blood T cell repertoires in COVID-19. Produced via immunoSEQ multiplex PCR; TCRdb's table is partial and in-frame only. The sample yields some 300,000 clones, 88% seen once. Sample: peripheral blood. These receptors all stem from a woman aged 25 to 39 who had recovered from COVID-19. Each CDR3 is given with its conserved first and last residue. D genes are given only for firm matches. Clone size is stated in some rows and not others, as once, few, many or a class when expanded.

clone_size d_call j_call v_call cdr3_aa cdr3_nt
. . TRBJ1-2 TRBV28 CASSFPGKRGYTF TGTGCCAGCAGTTTTCCAGGGAAAAGAGGCTACACCTTC
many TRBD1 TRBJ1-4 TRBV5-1 CASSGVGTGNEKLFF TGCGCCAGCAGCGGTGTGGGGACAGGGAATGAAAAACTGTTTTTT
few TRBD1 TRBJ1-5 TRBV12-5 CASGRPWGQGVDGNQPQHF TGTGCTAGTGGTCGACCCTGGGGACAGGGTGTTGATGGCAATCAGCCCCAGCATTTT
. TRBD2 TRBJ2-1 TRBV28 CASRLAGGHNEQFF TGTGCCAGCAGGTTAGCGGGGGGACATAATGAGCAGTTCTTC
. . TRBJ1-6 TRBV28 CASSYLGGSSPLHF TGTGCCAGCAGTTACCTCGGGGGGAGCTCACCCCTCCACTTT
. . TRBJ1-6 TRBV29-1 CSAQVGRDNSPLHF TGCAGCGCCCAAGTCGGCAGGGATAATTCACCCCTCCACTTT
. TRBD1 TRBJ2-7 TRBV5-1 CASSFGTGAYEQYF TGCGCCAGCAGCTTCGGGACAGGGGCTTACGAGCAGTACTTC
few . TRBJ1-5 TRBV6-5 CASNPTGINQPQHF TGTGCCAGCAACCCTACAGGGATCAATCAGCCCCAGCATTTT
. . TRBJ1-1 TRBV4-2 CASSQVIGRGNGTEAFF TGTGCCAGCAGCCAAGTAATCGGCAGGGGCAATGGCACTGAAGCTTTCTTT
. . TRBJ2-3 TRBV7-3 CASSPGQTQDTQYF TGTGCCAGCAGCCCAGGTCAGACCCAGGATACGCAGTATTTT
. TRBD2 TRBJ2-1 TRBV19 CASSMRASGGRAYNEQFF TGTGCCAGTAGTATGAGAGCTAGCGGGGGTCGGGCCTACAATGAGCAGTTCTTC
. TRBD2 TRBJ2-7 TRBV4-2 CASSHLNSGGAHEQYF TGTGCCAGCAGCCATCTTAATAGCGGGGGGGCCCACGAGCAGTACTTC
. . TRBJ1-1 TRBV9 CASSARLRTEAFF TGTGCCAGCAGCGCCCGACTTCGGACTGAAGCTTTCTTT
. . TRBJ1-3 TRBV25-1 CASSEYTRAGNTIYF TGTGCCAGCAGTGAATATACCAGGGCTGGAAACACCATATATTTT
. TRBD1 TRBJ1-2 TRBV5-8 CASVDRRYGYTF TGTGCCAGCGTGGACAGGCGCTATGGCTACACCTTC
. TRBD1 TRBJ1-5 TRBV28 CASSFVGVAGKWPGQEGNQPQHF TGTGCCAGCAGTTTTGTGGGGGTGGCAGGCAAATGGCCGGGACAGGAGGGCAATCAGCCCCAGCATTTT
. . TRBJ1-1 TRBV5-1 CASSLSKGEGRRSLNTEAFF TGCGCCAGCAGCTTGTCTAAAGGGGAGGGGAGGAGATCCTTGAACACTGAAGCTTTCTTT
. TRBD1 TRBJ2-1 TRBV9 CASSVGDSYNEQFF TGTGCCAGCAGCGTAGGGGACAGCTACAATGAGCAGTTCTTC
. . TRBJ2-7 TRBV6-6 CASSYSELEQTYEQYF TGTGCCAGCAGTTACTCGGAGCTGGAGCAGACCTACGAGCAGTACTTC
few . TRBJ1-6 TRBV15 CATSAQDLAYNSPLHF TGTGCCACCAGCGCACAGGATCTTGCATATAATTCACCCCTCCACTTT
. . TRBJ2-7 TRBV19 CASSNHGGRSSYEQYF TGTGCCAGTAGTAACCACGGAGGGCGAAGCTCCTACGAGCAGTACTTC
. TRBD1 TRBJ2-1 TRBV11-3 CASSSLRGQGIDNEQFF TGTGCCAGCAGCAGCCTTAGAGGACAGGGAATAGACAATGAGCAGTTCTTC
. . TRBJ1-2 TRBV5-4 CASSLVSEGEGGYTF TGTGCCAGCAGCTTGGTGTCGGAGGGGGAGGGTGGCTACACCTTC